This TCR beta chain was found in a study of early T cells in non-severe SARS-CoV-2 infection. Per the germline V gene, CDR1 is DFQATT and CDR2 is SNEGSKA (reference sequence). Losses at the gene ends were 1 base for V and 5 bases for J; bases not matched to a gene: 17. The CDR3 extends over 19 amino acids. As part of library construction, unique molecular identifiers were attached to individual cDNA molecules. TCRdb itself ran the 5' RACE reads through MiXCR, one entry per CDR3 protein. The table shows fewer than 35,000 distinct CDR3 sequences, with roughly 7.2% occurring only once. Sample share makes this clonotype medium-sized (0.01 to 0.1%).

Material for sequencing was whole blood. This chain links TRBV20-1 with TRBJ2-3; TRBD2 matches 11 bases. This TCR was recovered from an adult who was a healthcare worker with PCR-confirmed SARS-CoV-2 infection or an uninfected control (not recorded which). CDR3 sequence: CSARGGSGLAATLRDTQYF. CDR3 in DNA: TGCAGTGCTAGAGGGGGGTCGGGACTAGCGGCCACCCTAAGAGATACGCAGTATTTT.